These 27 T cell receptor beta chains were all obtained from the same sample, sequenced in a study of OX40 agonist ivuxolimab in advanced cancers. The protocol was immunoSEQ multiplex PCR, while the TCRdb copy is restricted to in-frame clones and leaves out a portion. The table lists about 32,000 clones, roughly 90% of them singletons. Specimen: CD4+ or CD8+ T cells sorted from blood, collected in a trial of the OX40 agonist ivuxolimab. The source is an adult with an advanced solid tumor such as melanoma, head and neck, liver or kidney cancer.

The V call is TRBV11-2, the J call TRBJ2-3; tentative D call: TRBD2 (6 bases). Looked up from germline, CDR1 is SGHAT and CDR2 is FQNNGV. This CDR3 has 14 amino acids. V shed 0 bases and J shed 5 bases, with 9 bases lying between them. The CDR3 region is CASSLETGVDTQYF. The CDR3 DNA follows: TGTGCCAGCAGCTTAGAGACGGGAGTAGATACGCAGTATTTT.

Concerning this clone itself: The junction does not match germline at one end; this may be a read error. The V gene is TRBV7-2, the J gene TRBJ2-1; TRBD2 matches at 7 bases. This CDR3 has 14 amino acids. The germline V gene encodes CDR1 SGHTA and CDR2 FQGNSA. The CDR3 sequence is CASSLLTGGDPPLF. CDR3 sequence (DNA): TGTGCCAGCAGCTTACTCACGGGGGGAGACCCACCGCTCTTC.

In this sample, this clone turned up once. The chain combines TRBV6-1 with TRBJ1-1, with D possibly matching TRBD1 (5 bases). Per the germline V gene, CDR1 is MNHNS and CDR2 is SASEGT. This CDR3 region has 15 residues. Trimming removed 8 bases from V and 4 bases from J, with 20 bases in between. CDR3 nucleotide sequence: TGTGCCAGCGCAACCGCCAAAGCGGGGCGCACTGAAGCTTTCTTT. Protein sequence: CASATAKAGRTEAFF.

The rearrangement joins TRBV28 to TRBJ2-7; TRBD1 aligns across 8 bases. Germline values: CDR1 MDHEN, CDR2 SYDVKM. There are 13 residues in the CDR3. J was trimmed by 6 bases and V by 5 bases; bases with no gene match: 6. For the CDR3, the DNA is TGTGCCAGCAGTCTAGGGACAGGTCGCGAGCAGTACTTC. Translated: CASSLGTGREQYF.

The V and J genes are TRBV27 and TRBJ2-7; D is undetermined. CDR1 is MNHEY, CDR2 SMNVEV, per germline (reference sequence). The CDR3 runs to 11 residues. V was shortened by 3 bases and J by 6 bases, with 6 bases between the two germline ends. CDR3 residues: CASSFYGEQYF. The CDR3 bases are TGTGCCAGCAGTTTCTATGGCGAGCAGTACTTC.

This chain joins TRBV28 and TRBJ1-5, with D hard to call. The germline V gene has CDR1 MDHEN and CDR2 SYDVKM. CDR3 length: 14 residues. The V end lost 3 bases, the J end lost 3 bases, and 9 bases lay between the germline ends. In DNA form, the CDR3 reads TGTGCCAGCAGTTTCGGAGGTGACAATCAGCCCCAGCATTTT. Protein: CASSFGGDNQPQHF.

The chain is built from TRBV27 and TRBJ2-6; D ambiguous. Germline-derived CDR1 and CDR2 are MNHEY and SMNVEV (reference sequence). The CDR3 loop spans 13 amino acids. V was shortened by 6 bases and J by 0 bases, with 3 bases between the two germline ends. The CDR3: CASSISGANVLTF. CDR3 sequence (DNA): TGTGCCAGCAGCATCTCTGGGGCCAACGTCCTGACTTTC.

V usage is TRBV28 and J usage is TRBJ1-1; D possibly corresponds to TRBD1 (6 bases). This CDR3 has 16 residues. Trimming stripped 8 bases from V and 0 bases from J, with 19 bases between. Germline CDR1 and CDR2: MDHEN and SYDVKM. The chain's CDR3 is CASGPPTGLMNTEAFF. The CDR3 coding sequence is TGTGCCAGCGGACCTCCGACAGGACTGATGAACACTGAAGCTTTCTTT.

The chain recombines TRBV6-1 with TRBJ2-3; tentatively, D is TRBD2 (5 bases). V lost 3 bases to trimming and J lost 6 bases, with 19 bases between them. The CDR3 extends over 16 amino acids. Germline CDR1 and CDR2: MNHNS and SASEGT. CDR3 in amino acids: CASSDPFDNSGDTQYF. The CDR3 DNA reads TGTGCCAGCAGTGACCCATTCGACAACTCGGGGGATACGCAGTATTTT.

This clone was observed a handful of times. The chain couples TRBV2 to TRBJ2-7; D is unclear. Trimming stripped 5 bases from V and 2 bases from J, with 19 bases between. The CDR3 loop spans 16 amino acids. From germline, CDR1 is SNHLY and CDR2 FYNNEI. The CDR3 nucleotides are TGTGCCAGCAGTACTGGATCCCCACCGCCAACCTACGAGCAGTACTTC. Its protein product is CASSTGSPPPTYEQYF.

The CDR3 here is CASGEGASSYEQYF. CDR3 nucleotides: TGTGCCAGTGGGGAGGGAGCGTCCTCCTACGAGCAGTACTTC. The rearrangement uses TRBV19 and TRBJ2-7; 7 bases match TRBD2. The CDR3 has 14 amino acids. The germline V gene encodes CDR1 LNHDA and CDR2 SQIVND (reference sequence). V dropped 8 bases and J dropped 0; count of bases not matched to a gene: 7.

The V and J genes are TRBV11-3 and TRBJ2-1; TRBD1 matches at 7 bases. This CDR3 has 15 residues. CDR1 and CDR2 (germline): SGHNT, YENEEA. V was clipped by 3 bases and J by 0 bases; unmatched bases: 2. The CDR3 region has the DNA TGTGCCAGCAGCTTTGGGGACAGCTCCTACAATGAGCAGTTCTTC. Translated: CASSFGDSSYNEQFF.

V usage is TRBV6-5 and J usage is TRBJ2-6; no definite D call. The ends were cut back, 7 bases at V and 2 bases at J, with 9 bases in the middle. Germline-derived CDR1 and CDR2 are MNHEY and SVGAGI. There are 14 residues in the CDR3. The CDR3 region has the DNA TGTGCCAGCATGGAAGCAGCTGGGGCCAACGTCCTGACTTTC. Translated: CASMEAAGANVLTF.

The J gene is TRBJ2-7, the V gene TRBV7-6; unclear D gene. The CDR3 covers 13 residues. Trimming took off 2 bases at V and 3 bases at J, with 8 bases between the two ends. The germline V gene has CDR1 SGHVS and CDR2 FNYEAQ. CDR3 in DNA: TGTGCCAGCAGCTTAACCCCCGGCTACGAGCAGTACTTC. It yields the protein CASSLTPGYEQYF.

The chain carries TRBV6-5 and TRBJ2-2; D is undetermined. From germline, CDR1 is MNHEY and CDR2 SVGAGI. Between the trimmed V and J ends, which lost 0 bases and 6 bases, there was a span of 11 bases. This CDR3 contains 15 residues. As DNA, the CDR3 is TGTGCCAGCAGTTACTCCCTTCTACAACCCGGGGAGCTGTTTTTT. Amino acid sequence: CASSYSLLQPGELFF.

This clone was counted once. CDR3 region: CASSLGGEQYF. CDR3 DNA sequence: TGTGCCAGCAGTTTGGGGGGCGAGCAGTACTTC. The chain joins TRBV28 to TRBJ2-7; possibly TRBD2 for D (6 bases). Germline-derived CDR1 and CDR2 are MDHEN and SYDVKM. The CDR3 consists of 11 residues. V lost 3 bases to trimming and J lost 6 bases, with 6 bases between them.

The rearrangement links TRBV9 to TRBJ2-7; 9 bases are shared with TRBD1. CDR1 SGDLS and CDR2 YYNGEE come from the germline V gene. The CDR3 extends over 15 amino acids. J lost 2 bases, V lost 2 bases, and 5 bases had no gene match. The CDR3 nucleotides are TGTGCCAGCAGCGTTGGGACAGGGCCTCCCTACGAGCAGTACTTC. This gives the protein CASSVGTGPPYEQYF.

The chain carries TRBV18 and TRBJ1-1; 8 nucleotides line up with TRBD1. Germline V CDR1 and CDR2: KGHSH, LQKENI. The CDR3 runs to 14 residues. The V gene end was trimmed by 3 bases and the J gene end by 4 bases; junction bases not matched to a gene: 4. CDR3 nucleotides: TGTGCCAGCTCACCGACAGGGGCGAGCACTGAAGCTTTCTTT. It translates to CASSPTGASTEAFF.

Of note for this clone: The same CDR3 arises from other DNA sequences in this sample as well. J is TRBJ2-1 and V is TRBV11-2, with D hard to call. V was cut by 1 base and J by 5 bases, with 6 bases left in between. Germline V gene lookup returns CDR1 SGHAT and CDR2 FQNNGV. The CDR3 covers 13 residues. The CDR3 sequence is CASSLGGDNEQFF. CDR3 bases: TGTGCCAGCAGCTTAGGTGGGGACAATGAGCAGTTCTTC. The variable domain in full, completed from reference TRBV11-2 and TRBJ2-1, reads EAGVAQSPRYKIIEKRQSVAFWCNPISGHATLYWYQQILGQGPKLLIQFQNNGVVDDSQLPKDRFSAERLKGVDSTLKIQPAKLEDSAVYLCASSLGGDNEQFFGPGTRLTVL.

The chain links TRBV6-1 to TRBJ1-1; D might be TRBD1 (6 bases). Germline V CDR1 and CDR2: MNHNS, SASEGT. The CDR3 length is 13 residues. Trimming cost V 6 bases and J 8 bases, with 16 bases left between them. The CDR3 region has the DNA TGTGCCAGCAGGGTGACAGGACTAGCCGAAGCTTTCTTT. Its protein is CASRVTGLAEAFF.

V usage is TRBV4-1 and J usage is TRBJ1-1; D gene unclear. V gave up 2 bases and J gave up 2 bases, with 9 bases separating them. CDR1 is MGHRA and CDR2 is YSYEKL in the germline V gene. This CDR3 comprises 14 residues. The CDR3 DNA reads TGCGCCAGCAGCCAACCCCAGGATAACACTGAAGCTTTCTTT. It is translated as CASSQPQDNTEAFF.

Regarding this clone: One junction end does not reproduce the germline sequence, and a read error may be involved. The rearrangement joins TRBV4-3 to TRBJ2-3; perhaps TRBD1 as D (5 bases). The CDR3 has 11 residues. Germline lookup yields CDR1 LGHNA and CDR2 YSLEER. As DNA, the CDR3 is TGCGCCAGCAGCCAACCACCGTTACAGGTATTT. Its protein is CASSQPPLQVF.

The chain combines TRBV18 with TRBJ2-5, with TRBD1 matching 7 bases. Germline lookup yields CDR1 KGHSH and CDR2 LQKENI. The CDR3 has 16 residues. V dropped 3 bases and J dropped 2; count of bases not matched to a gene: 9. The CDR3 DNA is TGTGCCAGCTCACCTGACAGGGATCTTCATCAAGAGACCCAGTACTTC. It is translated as CASSPDRDLHQETQYF.

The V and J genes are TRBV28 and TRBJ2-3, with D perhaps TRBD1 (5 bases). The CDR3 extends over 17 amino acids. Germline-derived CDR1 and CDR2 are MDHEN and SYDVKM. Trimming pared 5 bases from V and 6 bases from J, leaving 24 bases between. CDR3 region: CASSIPPLGISGDTQYF. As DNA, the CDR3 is TGTGCCAGCAGTATCCCACCTCTGGGTATCTCAGGGGATACGCAGTATTTT.

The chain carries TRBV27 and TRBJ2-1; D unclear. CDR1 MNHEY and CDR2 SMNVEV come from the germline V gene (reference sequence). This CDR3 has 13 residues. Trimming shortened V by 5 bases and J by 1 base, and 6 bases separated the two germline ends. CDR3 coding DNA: TGTGCCAGCAGTCTTGGGTCCTACAATGAGCAGTTCTTC. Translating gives CASSLGSYNEQFF.

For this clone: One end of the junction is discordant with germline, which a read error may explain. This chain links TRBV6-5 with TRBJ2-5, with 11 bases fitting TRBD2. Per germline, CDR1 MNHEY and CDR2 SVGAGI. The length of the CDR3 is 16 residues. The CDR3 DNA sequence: TGTGCCAGCAGCTACTCGACTAGCGGGGCACAAGAGACCCAGTACTTC. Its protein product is CASSYSTSGAQETQYF.

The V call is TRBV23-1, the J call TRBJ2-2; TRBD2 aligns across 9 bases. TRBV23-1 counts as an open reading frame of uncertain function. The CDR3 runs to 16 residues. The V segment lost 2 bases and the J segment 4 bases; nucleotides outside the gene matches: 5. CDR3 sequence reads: CASSQRTSAGTGELFF. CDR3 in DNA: TGCGCCAGCAGTCAACGGACTAGCGCGGGCACCGGGGAGCTGTTTTTT.